A selection of T cell receptor beta chains follows, all from one sample in a study of control samples from healthy donors and cancer patients. The data were produced by immunoSEQ multiplex PCR, yet TCRdb's version contains in-frame clones alone and is incomplete. The table has more than 95,000 clones, more than 85% seen once; the top ten hold more than 7%. The sequenced sample was blood. The receptors come from a man aged 18-30 years in good health. The CDR3 runs from the conserved cysteine through the conserved F or W. D genes are given only for firm matches.

CDR3 protein | J gene | D gene | V gene | CDR3 length
CASSRRAGQKAFF | TRBJ1-1 | - | TRBV6-5 | 13
CASSPGTGNTDTQYF | TRBJ2-3 | TRBD1 | TRBV5-4 | 15
CASISWSNTEAFF | TRBJ1-1 | - | TRBV2 | 13
CASSLGPYTEAFF | TRBJ1-1 | - | TRBV5-5 | 13
CASSIPGGGTEAFF | TRBJ1-1 | TRBD1 | TRBV19 | 14
CASSPDSTKVGDEQFF | TRBJ2-1 | - | TRBV18 | 16
CASSVGRAKTF | TRBJ1-2 | - | TRBV19 | 11
CASSSGWTGTEAFF | TRBJ1-1 | TRBD1 | TRBV5-4 | 14
CASSQAGDGSTGELFF | TRBJ2-2 | - | TRBV4-1 | 16
CAWTQGVGSYNEQFF | TRBJ2-1 | - | TRBV30 | 15
CASSLAGGLNEQFF | TRBJ2-1 | TRBD2 | TRBV27 | 14
CASSPRREHSPLHF | TRBJ1-6 | - | TRBV5-1 | 14
CASRDRDNIQYF | TRBJ2-4 | TRBD1 | TRBV12-3/TRBV12-4 | 12
CASSPRLRGADYGYTF | TRBJ1-2 | - | TRBV27 | 16
CASSVGDEQYF | TRBJ2-7 | - | TRBV4-1 | 11
CASSPKIGGGRGETQYF | TRBJ2-5 | - | TRBV7-3 | 17
CASSVGTSGRNEQFF | TRBJ2-1 | TRBD2 | TRBV9 | 15
CATSPGAGAGGYTF | TRBJ1-2 | - | TRBV6-5 | 14
CSASPQGRAGPYEQYF | TRBJ2-7 | - | TRBV20-1 | 16
CASSLAQGGGNTIYF | TRBJ1-3 | TRBD1 | TRBV5-6 | 15
CASSQVGRGWTEAFF | TRBJ1-1 | - | TRBV4-1 | 15
CASSSYGVGGEPQHF | TRBJ1-5 | - | TRBV7-8 | 15
CASSQDRGDTEAFF | TRBJ1-1 | - | TRBV3-1/TRBV3-2 | 14
CASSLGSGAPYEQYF | TRBJ2-7 | TRBD2 | TRBV7-7 | 15
CASSQQGATEAFF | TRBJ1-1 | TRBD1 | TRBV12-3/TRBV12-4 | 13
CASGQGYTEAFF | TRBJ1-1 | TRBD1 | TRBV6-6 | 12
CASSSGTGRGTEAFF | TRBJ1-1 | TRBD1 | TRBV5-5 | 15
CASSPFAAGVDTQYF | TRBJ2-3 | TRBD2 | TRBV7-8 | 15
CAWSVNGLAETQYF | TRBJ2-5 | - | TRBV30 | 14
CASSANRDGSTEAFF | TRBJ1-1 | - | TRBV5-6 | 15
CASSPRVGGPNNEQFF | TRBJ2-1 | - | TRBV4-1 | 16
CASSLRKFSGNTIYF | TRBJ1-3 | - | TRBV7-9 | 15
CAISESTLGAMNTEAFF | TRBJ1-1 | - | TRBV10-3 | 17
CASSFGQGGQPQHF | TRBJ1-5 | TRBD1 | TRBV6-5 | 14
CASSEIANGRSGYTF | TRBJ1-2 | - | TRBV7-9 | 15
CASSLPDGGRGENIQYF | TRBJ2-4 | - | TRBV5-1 | 17
CASSAGRRDSSYEQYF | TRBJ2-7 | TRBD1 | TRBV13 | 16
CASSLRQGTSYEQYF | TRBJ2-7 | TRBD1 | TRBV5-1 | 15
CASTRGGGSSYEQYF | TRBJ2-7 | - | TRBV25-1 | 15
CASQPSSYNEQFF | TRBJ2-1 | - | TRBV5-1 | 13
CASSGRDRGATFSNTGELFF | TRBJ2-2 | TRBD1 | TRBV9 | 20
CASSSNIKGGSSYNEQFF | TRBJ2-1 | - | TRBV7-9 | 18
CASSMQLTSDTYNEQFF | TRBJ2-1 | TRBD2 | TRBV19 | 17
CASSLERSPYEQYF | TRBJ2-7 | - | TRBV6-5 | 14
CASSQQGLGVEGGNTIYF | TRBJ1-3 | - | TRBV4-1 | 18
CASSLALPEAFHGYTF | TRBJ1-2 | - | TRBV7-9 | 16
CASELAGGPNYEQYF | TRBJ2-7 | TRBD2 | TRBV2 | 15
CASSFGAGGEANEQFF | TRBJ2-1 | TRBD2 | TRBV5-1 | 16
CASSYGGTETGELFF | TRBJ2-2 | - | TRBV6-2/TRBV6-3 | 15
CASSYGASGSPNEKLFF | TRBJ1-4 | - | TRBV6-2/TRBV6-3 | 17
CASSPFGGSATNEKLFF | TRBJ1-4 | - | TRBV14 | 17
CASSAFPRRTGALEQFF | TRBJ2-1 | - | TRBV2 | 17
CASSLTTSPYNEQFF | TRBJ2-1 | TRBD2 | TRBV5-4 | 15
CASSPDWEANYGYTF | TRBJ1-2 | - | TRBV5-6 | 15
CAWSVRQGYQPQHF | TRBJ1-5 | - | TRBV30 | 14
CASTVGQGSSPLHF | TRBJ1-6 | - | TRBV6-5 | 14
CASIDWAGNSNQPQHF | TRBJ1-5 | - | TRBV19 | 16
CASSLTSGGWGTDTQYF | TRBJ2-3 | TRBD2 | TRBV11-3 | 17
CASSGRTGLVGAFF | TRBJ1-1 | TRBD1 | TRBV6-2/TRBV6-3 | 14
CASSQIQSPLHF | TRBJ1-6 | - | TRBV4-1 | 12